Shown below are 25 T cell receptor beta chains from a single sample sequenced in a study of cytomegalovirus exposure and HLA in healthy donors. The PCR ran on 60 Vbeta and 13 Jbeta primers. The table came from immunoSEQ multiplex PCR; TCRdb's copy has only in-frame clones and leaves some out. The sample holds some 60,000 clones. Input material: PBMCs. These receptors were obtained from a male donor in good health and CMV-seronegative.

The chain combines TRBV5-4 with TRBJ2-3; 7 nucleotides match TRBD2. In germline, CDR1 is SGHNT, CDR2 YYREEE (reference sequence). The CDR3 has 15 amino acids. V lost 4 bases, J lost 8 bases, and 13 bases stayed unmatched. The CDR3 sequence is CASSNPAGSVGTQYF. CDR3 bases: TGTGCCAGCAGCAACCCAGCGGGGTCGGTGGGTACGCAGTATTTT.

The CDR3 DNA reads as TGTGCCAGTAACGGCGGGAGCTCTGGGGCCAACGTCCTGACTTTC. Translation: CASNGGSSGANVLTF. This chain joins TRBV19 and TRBJ2-6, with TRBD2 matching over 7 bases. CDR1 is LNHDA, CDR2 SQIVND, per germline (reference sequence). With 7 bases clipped from V and 0 bases from J, the junction kept 3 bases outside the gene matches. This CDR3 has 15 residues.

The rearrangement joins TRBV4-3 to TRBJ2-7; no firm D call. The CDR3 contains 15 residues. V was clipped by 2 bases and J by 3 bases, with 14 bases between them. Germline CDR1 is LGHNA and CDR2 is YSLEER. The CDR3 coding sequence is TGCGCCAGCAGCCAAAGTACTTCTGCCATCTACGAGCAGTACTTC. Translation: CASSQSTSAIYEQYF.

CDR3 residues: CASSHPLLAGYNEQFF. CDR3 coding DNA: TGTGCCAGCAGCCACCCCCTACTAGCGGGGTACAATGAGCAGTTCTTC. The chain uses TRBV4-2 and TRBJ2-1; the match to TRBD2 covers 10 bases. CDR1 LGHNA and CDR2 YNFKEQ come from the germline V gene. With 3 bases clipped from V and 4 bases from J, the junction kept 6 bases outside the gene matches. The CDR3 has 16 residues.

The rearrangement joins TRBV19 to TRBJ1-2; D is perhaps TRBD1 (6 bases). Between the trimmed V and J ends, which lost 0 bases and 3 bases, there was a span of 11 bases. Germline V gene lookup returns CDR1 LNHDA and CDR2 SQIVND (reference sequence). The length of the CDR3 is 15 residues. The CDR3 loop reads CASSIDGRGDYGYTF. Here the CDR3 DNA reads TGTGCCAGTAGTATAGATGGGAGGGGGGACTATGGCTACACCTTC. Drawing the rest from reference TRBV19 and TRBJ1-2, the complete variable domain is DGGITQSPKYLFRKEGQNVTLSCEQNLNHDAMYWYRQDPGQGLRLIYYSQIVNDFQKGDIAEGYSVSREKKESFPLTVTSAQKNPTAFYLCASSIDGRGDYGYTFGSGTRLTVV.

J is TRBJ2-7 and V is TRBV2, with 9 bases that match TRBD1. Trimming took 7 bases from V and 6 from J; bases not matched to a gene: 13. Germline V gene data show CDR1 as SNHLY and CDR2 as FYNNEI. The CDR3 extends over 15 amino acids. CDR3 residues: CASNDNRDRAGEQYF. The CDR3 region has the DNA TGTGCCAGCAACGACAACCGGGACAGGGCGGGCGAGCAGTACTTC.

V and J are TRBV6-5 and TRBJ2-1, with D possibly being TRBD1 (5 bases). Looked up from germline, CDR1 is MNHEY and CDR2 is SVGAGI. V lost 5 bases to trimming and J lost 3 bases, with 14 bases between them. The CDR3 totals 15 residues. The DNA for the CDR3 is TGTGCCAGCAGTATAGGGGAAGAGGTCTACAATGAGCAGTTCTTC. It yields the protein CASSIGEEVYNEQFF.

V gene TRBV4-3 combines with J gene TRBJ1-2; TRBD1 agrees at 9 bases. Germline CDR1 is LGHNA and CDR2 is YSLEER. V dropped 0 bases and J dropped 7; count of bases not matched to a gene: 9. The length of the CDR3 is 16 residues. CDR3 in DNA: TGCGCCAGCAGCCAAGATACCCGGGACAGGGTTGGTGGCTACACCTTC. As protein: CASSQDTRDRVGGYTF.

CDR3 nucleotides: TGTGCCAGTAGGGAGGACAGCACCTACGAGCAGTACTTC. The encoded protein is CASREDSTYEQYF. The gene calls are TRBV19 and TRBJ2-7; possibly TRBD1 for D (6 bases). CDR1 is LNHDA, CDR2 SQIVND, per germline (reference sequence). The V end lost 6 bases, the J end lost 2 bases, and 11 bases lay between the germline ends. The CDR3 is made up of 13 amino acids.

The chain links TRBV30 to TRBJ2-2; tentative D call: TRBD2 (6 bases). Per the germline V gene, CDR1 is GTSNPN and CDR2 is SVGIG (reference sequence). V was shortened by 8 bases and J by 8 bases, with 24 bases between the two germline ends. The CDR3 has 15 residues. CDR3 region: CAGAAGPRTAGELFF. The CDR3 DNA reads as TGTGCCGGGGCGGCGGGACCCAGAACTGCTGGGGAGCTGTTTTTT. The variable domain in full, completed from reference TRBV30 and TRBJ2-2, reads SQTIHQWPATLVQPVGSPLSLECTVEGTSNPNLYWYRQAAGRGLQLLFYSVGIGQISSEVPQNLSASRPQDRQFILSSKKLLLSDSGFYLCAGAAGPRTAGELFFGEGSRLTVL.

This sequence joins TRBV19 and TRBJ2-2; 8 nucleotides match TRBD1. J was trimmed by 2 bases and V by 6 bases; bases with no gene match: 2. CDR1 is LNHDA, CDR2 SQIVND, per germline (reference sequence). The CDR3 is 14 amino acids. Written as DNA, the CDR3 is TGTGCCAGTAGAGACAGGGGTAACACCGGGGAGCTGTTTTTT. This sequence encodes CASRDRGNTGELFF.

The J gene is TRBJ1-6, the V gene TRBV30, with 8 bases identical to TRBD1. With V trimmed by 4 bases and J by 7 bases, 3 bases remained unmatched. The length of the CDR3 is 13 residues. Germline values: CDR1 GTSNPN, CDR2 SVGIG (reference sequence). This CDR3 is CAWTRTGNSPLHF. The CDR3 DNA sequence: TGTGCCTGGACGCGGACAGGGAATTCACCCCTCCACTTT.

The chain joins TRBV6-5 to TRBJ1-1, with D maybe TRBD1 (6 bases). V lost 4 bases and J lost 10, with 13 bases in between. CDR3 length: 12 amino acids. The germline V gene encodes CDR1 MNHEY and CDR2 SVGAGI. CDR3 region: CASSSGGGGAFF. CDR3 nucleotide sequence: TGTGCCAGCAGTTCCGGAGGGGGGGGAGCTTTCTTT.

The V and J genes are TRBV21-1 and TRBJ1-6; the DNA was not compared with TRBD1, the D call given in the table. TRBV21-1 corresponds to a pseudogene. CDR3 size: 17 residues. The CDR3 coding sequence is TGTGCCAGCAGCAAAGAGAGGGCCCAGGGGGTTCATTCACCCCTCCACTTT. It is translated as CASSKERAQGVHSPLHF.

The chain employs TRBV6-5 and TRBJ1-5; no reliable D call. This CDR3 is built from 12 residues. V shed 4 bases and J shed 6 bases, with 7 bases lying between them. Germline V gene data show CDR1 as MNHEY and CDR2 as SVGAGI. CDR3 coding DNA: TGTGCCAGCAGTTCCGGGATTCAGCCCCAGCATTTT. Its translation is CASSSGIQPQHF.

This chain connects TRBV5-1 to TRBJ2-7; TRBD1 might be the D (7 bases). Germline CDR1 is SGHRS and CDR2 is YFSETQ. CDR3 length: 15 residues. V dropped 3 bases and J dropped 2 bases, with 15 bases sitting between them. The DNA of the CDR3 is TGCGCCAGCAGCTCGACAGGGTCTAGCGCCTACGAGCAGTACTTC. Translated, it gives CASSSTGSSAYEQYF.

The rearrangement uses TRBV18 and TRBJ1-1; D ambiguous. Looked up from germline, CDR1 is KGHSH and CDR2 is LQKENI. The CDR3 consists of 15 residues. V dropped 3 bases and J dropped 4 bases, with 15 bases sitting between them. CDR3 DNA sequence: TGTGCCAGCTCACCTACCCCGGGAGGGAGCACTGAAGCTTTCTTT. Translation gives CASSPTPGGSTEAFF.

This chain connects TRBV6-5 to TRBJ2-1; 8 bases are a match to TRBD2. Germline assignment: CDR1 MNHEY and CDR2 SVGAGI. There are 15 residues in the CDR3. The J segment lost 4 bases and the V segment lost 6 bases, leaving 8 bases of the junction unmatched. Here the CDR3 DNA reads TGTGCCAGCAGCACCAGCGGGAGAGGTTACAATGAGCAGTTCTTC. This encodes CASSTSGRGYNEQFF.

V is TRBV5-6 and J is TRBJ2-7; D is possibly TRBD1 (6 bases). This CDR3 comprises 15 residues. CDR1 and CDR2 (germline): SGHDT, YYEEEE. V dropped 2 bases and J dropped 4 bases, with 16 bases sitting between them. DNA for the CDR3: TGTGCCAGCAGCTTCCGTGGGACACGGGCGTACGAGCAGTACTTC. Its translation is CASSFRGTRAYEQYF. Using reference TRBV5-6 and TRBJ2-7 for the parts outside the CDR3, the full variable domain is DAGVTQSPTHLIKTRGQQVTLRCSPKSGHDTVSWYQQALGQGPQFIFQYYEEEERQRGNFPDRFSGHQFPNYSSELNVNALLLGDSALYLCASSFRGTRAYEQYFGPGTRLTVT.

V usage is TRBV6-1 and J usage is TRBJ2-1; 10 bases map to TRBD2. Germline V lookup: CDR1 MNHNS, CDR2 SASEGT. This CDR3 has 15 residues. The J segment lost 5 bases and the V segment lost 1 base, leaving 2 bases of the junction unmatched. The CDR3 reads CASSEGTSGDNEQFF. In DNA form, the CDR3 reads TGTGCCAGCAGTGAAGGGACTAGCGGTGACAATGAGCAGTTCTTC.

This chain connects TRBV4-2 to TRBJ2-1; 8 nucleotides align to TRBD1. The ends lost 0 bases at V and 7 bases at J; junction bases unmatched: 8. There are 16 residues in the CDR3. The V gene's germline CDR1 is LGHNA and CDR2 YNFKEQ. The CDR3 nucleotides are TGTGCCAGCAGCCAAGATCCGGACAGGGCGTATAATGAGCAGTTCTTC. Protein sequence: CASSQDPDRAYNEQFF.

CDR3 sequence (DNA): TGTGCCAGCAACAAGGGACTAGCGGCAGATACGCAGTATTTT. This sequence encodes CASNKGLAADTQYF. The chain links TRBV13 to TRBJ2-3; 11 bases align to TRBD2. This CDR3 has 14 amino acids. The V gene's germline CDR1 is PRHDT and CDR2 FYEKMQ (reference sequence). V was pared by 7 bases and J by 4 bases, with 4 bases of the junction left unmatched.

The chain carries TRBV6-5 and TRBJ1-1; 8 nucleotides align to TRBD1. Germline V gene data show CDR1 as MNHEY and CDR2 as SVGAGI. The CDR3 is made up of 13 amino acids. V lost 8 bases to trimming and J lost 4 bases; unmatched junction nucleotides: 6. The CDR3 region has the DNA TGTGCCAGCTCGGACAGGGTGGGCACTGAAGCTTTCTTT. Residues: CASSDRVGTEAFF.

This chain joins TRBV5-1 and TRBJ1-1, with 9 bases aligning to TRBD1. Germline V CDR1 and CDR2: SGHRS, YFSETQ. The J segment lost 3 bases and the V segment lost 2 bases, leaving 5 bases of the junction unmatched. CDR3 length: 15 amino acids. DNA of the CDR3: TGCGCCAGCAGCTTTCGGGACAGGGCCGACACTGAAGCTTTCTTT. Residues: CASSFRDRADTEAFF.

The chain carries TRBV7-3 and TRBJ2-1, with 7 bases matching TRBD2. Germline V gives CDR1 SGHTA, CDR2 FQGTGA. With 4 bases clipped from V and 7 bases from J, the junction kept 10 bases outside the gene matches. This CDR3 is built from 15 residues. CDR3 DNA: TGTGCCAGCAGCTACGCCCCCGCTAGCGGAAATGAGCAGTTCTTC. It is translated as CASSYAPASGNEQFF.